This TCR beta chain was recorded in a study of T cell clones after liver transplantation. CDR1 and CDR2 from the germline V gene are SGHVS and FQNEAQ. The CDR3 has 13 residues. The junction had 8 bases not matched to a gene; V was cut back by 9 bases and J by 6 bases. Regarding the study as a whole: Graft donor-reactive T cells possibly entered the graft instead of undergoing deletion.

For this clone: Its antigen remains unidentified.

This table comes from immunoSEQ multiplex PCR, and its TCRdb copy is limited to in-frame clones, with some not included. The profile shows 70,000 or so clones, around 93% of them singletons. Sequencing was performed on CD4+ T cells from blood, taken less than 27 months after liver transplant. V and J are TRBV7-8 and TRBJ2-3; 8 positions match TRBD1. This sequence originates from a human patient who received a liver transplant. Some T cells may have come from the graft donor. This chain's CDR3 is CASRQGAGDTQYF. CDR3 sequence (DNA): TGTGCCAGTCGGCAGGGGGCCGGTGATACGCAGTATTTT.